This T cell receptor beta chain was observed in a study of cytomegalovirus exposure and HLA in healthy donors. Findings and limits, study-wide: Associated with HLA alleles at 0.05 false discovery rate in a later analysis were around 17,000 TCR beta sequences. Some V segments could not be told apart, so they were left out, TRBV6-2 and TRBV6-3 among them. Apart from CMV serostatus, no immune exposure information was available.

Amplification used 60 Vbeta primers and 13 Jbeta primers. Some clones are missing from TCRdb's copy, which holds only in-frame ones; the method was immunoSEQ multiplex PCR. This table holds around 200,000 clones, roughly three quarters found once. The V end lost 8 bases, the J end lost 1 base, and 12 bases lay between the germline ends. Germline V gene data show CDR1 as MDHEN and CDR2 as SYDVKM. The CDR3 has 13 amino acids. On this clone: Antigen unknown.

The sequenced material came from PBMCs. The chain joins TRBV28 to TRBJ2-7, with a possible D match to TRBD1 (6 bases). This TCR came from a man between 50 and 59 years old in good health and CMV-seronegative. The CDR3 region is CASSGAGSYEQYF. CDR3 bases: TGTGCCAGCTCAGGGGCTGGATCCTACGAGCAGTACTTC. The variable domain in full, completed from reference TRBV28 and TRBJ2-7, reads DVKVTQSSRYLVKRTGEKVFLECVQDMDHENMFWYRQDPGLGLRLIYFSYDVKMKEKGDIPEGYSVSREKKERFSLILESASTNQTSMYLCASSGAGSYEQYFGPGTRLTVT.